A single sample gave rise to the 16 T cell receptor beta chains below, sequenced in a study of T cell responses to AZD1222 COVID-19 vaccine. TCRdb's table, derived via immunoSEQ multiplex PCR, lists solely in-frame clones and lacks some. The profile shows 110,000 to 150,000 clones, 93% of them singletons. The sample in question was peripheral blood, obtained on day 0 of AZD1222 vaccination. Receptor source: an adult in good health.

The chain employs TRBV5-1 and TRBJ1-4; the D is unclear. V lost 0 bases to trimming and J lost 8 bases, with 11 bases between them. Germline loops: CDR1 SGHRS, CDR2 YFSETQ. This CDR3 is built from 14 residues. Written as DNA, the CDR3 is TGCGCCAGCAGCTTGGCCGGGGTAGCGGAAAAACTGTTTTTT. It encodes CASSLAGVAEKLFF.

The J gene is TRBJ1-5, the V gene TRBV5-5; possibly TRBD1 for D (5 bases). There are 16 residues in the CDR3. V was pared by 4 bases and J by 0 bases, with 14 bases between. The germline CDR1 and CDR2 sequences are SGHKS and YYEKEE (reference sequence). The CDR3 protein is CASSPRGGYSNQPQHF. DNA for the CDR3: TGTGCCAGCAGCCCTCGCGGGGGGTATAGCAATCAGCCCCAGCATTTT. Using reference TRBV5-5 and TRBJ1-5 for the parts outside the CDR3, the full variable domain is DAGVTQSPTHLIKTRGQQVTLRCSPISGHKSVSWYQQVLGQGPQFIFQYYEKEERGRGNFPDRFSARQFPNYSSELNVNALLLGDSALYLCASSPRGGYSNQPQHFGDGTRLSIL.

This sequence joins TRBV27 and TRBJ2-6, with D perhaps TRBD1 or TRBD2 (5 bases each). The CDR3 totals 15 residues. Trimming removed 4 bases at V and 0 bases at J, with 7 bases between. Germline CDR1 is MNHEY and CDR2 is SMNVEV (reference sequence). Written as DNA, the CDR3 is TGTGCCAGCAGTTACGGGACCTCTGGGGCCAACGTCCTGACTTTC. It specifies CASSYGTSGANVLTF.

The rearrangement joins TRBV11-2 to TRBJ2-7; 11 positions match TRBD2. Germline V lookup: CDR1 SGHAT, CDR2 FQNNGV. The trim removed 3 bases at V and 3 bases at J, leaving 1 base unmatched. The CDR3 extends over 14 amino acids. The DNA of the CDR3 is TGTGCCAGCAGCTTTACTAGCGGGAGCTACGAGCAGTACTTC. This encodes CASSFTSGSYEQYF. The variable domain in full, completed from reference TRBV11-2 and TRBJ2-7, reads EAGVAQSPRYKIIEKRQSVAFWCNPISGHATLYWYQQILGQGPKLLIQFQNNGVVDDSQLPKDRFSAERLKGVDSTLKIQPAKLEDSAVYLCASSFTSGSYEQYFGPGTRLTVT.

The rearrangement uses TRBV10-3 and TRBJ1-5; 10 nucleotides agree with TRBD1. J was trimmed by 11 bases and V by 1 base; bases with no gene match: 8. Germline V CDR1 and CDR2: ENHRY, SYGVKD. The CDR3 length is 15 residues. Here the CDR3 reads CAISELGQGSLTQHF. DNA for the CDR3: TGTGCCATCAGTGAGTTGGGACAGGGGAGCTTGACCCAGCATTTT.

This clone was detected only once. V gene TRBV9 combines with J gene TRBJ2-7; D is ambiguous. Germline V gene lookup returns CDR1 SGDLS and CDR2 YYNGEE. With 0 bases removed from V and 1 base from J, the gap between germline ends came to 8 bases. The CDR3 extends over 14 amino acids. Here the CDR3 reads CASSVGAGSYEQYF. CDR3 bases: TGTGCCAGCAGCGTAGGGGCTGGATCCTACGAGCAGTACTTC.

This clone has only one observation. The genes are TRBV28 and TRBJ1-1; no clear D. V lost 6 bases and J lost 0, with 8 bases in between. Germline V gene data show CDR1 as MDHEN and CDR2 as SYDVKM. The CDR3 is 13 amino acids. CDR3 region: CASRRVLNTEAFF. The CDR3 region has the DNA TGTGCCAGCAGGAGGGTACTGAACACTGAAGCTTTCTTT. Filled out from reference TRBV28 and TRBJ1-1, the complete variable domain reads DVKVTQSSRYLVKRTGEKVFLECVQDMDHENMFWYRQDPGLGLRLIYFSYDVKMKEKGDIPEGYSVSREKKERFSLILESASTNQTSMYLCASRRVLNTEAFFGQGTRLTVV.

This chain connects TRBV24-1 to TRBJ2-1; 7 nucleotides align to TRBD1. V dropped 12 bases and J dropped 3; count of bases not matched to a gene: 10. This CDR3 contains 14 residues. Germline V lookup: CDR1 KGHDR, CDR2 SFDVKD. CDR3 bases: TGTGCCTCCTCAGGGACAGAACGCTACAATGAGCAGTTCTTC. It specifies CASSGTERYNEQFF.

This chain uses TRBV30 with TRBJ1-1; D unclear. CDR3 length equals 12 residues. Per germline, CDR1 GTSNPN and CDR2 SVGIG (reference sequence). Trimming took 3 bases from V and 1 from J, leaving 6 bases between them. Here the CDR3 reads CAWSPANTEAFF. The DNA of the CDR3 is TGTGCCTGGAGCCCTGCGAACACTGAAGCTTTCTTT.

This chain connects TRBV29-1 to TRBJ2-3; D uncertain. Trimming removed 5 bases from V and 6 bases from J, with 9 bases in between. Per germline, CDR1 SQVTM and CDR2 ANQGSEA. This CDR3 is built from 11 residues. The CDR3 loop is CSVWFMDTQYF. Here the CDR3 DNA reads TGCAGCGTTTGGTTTATGGATACGCAGTATTTT.

This clone was detected a few times. This chain connects TRBV28 to TRBJ1-2; 7 nucleotides agree with TRBD1. Trimming took 7 bases from V and 1 from J; bases not matched to a gene: 9. Germline values: CDR1 MDHEN, CDR2 SYDVKM. The length of the CDR3 is 15 residues. The CDR3 DNA is TGTGCCAGCACCATGCCCGGGACAGTTAACTATGGCTACACCTTC. It translates to CASTMPGTVNYGYTF.

This clone has a single count. The J gene is TRBJ2-2, the V gene TRBV11-3, with 10 bases aligning to TRBD1. Germline V gene lookup returns CDR1 SGHNT and CDR2 YENEEA. V shed 5 bases and J 3 bases; nucleotides not matched to a gene: 6. CDR3 length equals 16 residues. The CDR3 region has the DNA TGTGCCAGCAGCACCGGGACAGGGGAGTACACCGGGGAGCTGTTTTTT. Translating it yields CASSTGTGEYTGELFF.

The chain employs TRBV27 and TRBJ1-4; D is unresolved. CDR3 length: 12 residues. V was cut by 6 bases and J by 8 bases, with 10 bases left in between. Germline lookup yields CDR1 MNHEY and CDR2 SMNVEV (reference sequence). This chain's CDR3 is CASRNQREKLFF. In nucleotides, the CDR3 is TGTGCCAGCAGAAATCAAAGGGAAAAACTGTTTTTT.

This rearrangement joins TRBV5-4 to TRBJ1-2, with TRBD1 as a possible D gene (5 bases). Germline lookup yields CDR1 SGHNT and CDR2 YYREEE (reference sequence). V lost 3 bases, J lost 1 base, and 19 bases lay in between. CDR3 size: 17 residues. CDR3 bases: TGTGCCAGCAGCTCCTTAACACCGGGACGACTTAACTATGGCTACACCTTC. It is translated as CASSSLTPGRLNYGYTF.

The chain has TRBV19 and TRBJ1-5; TRBD1 matches at 8 bases. After removal of 2 bases from V and 2 bases from J, the junction contained 2 bases not matched to a gene. CDR1 and CDR2 from the germline V gene are LNHDA and SQIVND (reference sequence). This CDR3 region has 15 residues. As DNA, the CDR3 is TGTGCCAGTAGTATAAAGGGACAGGGCAATCAGCCCCAGCATTTT. Amino acid sequence: CASSIKGQGNQPQHF.

The chain uses TRBV5-8 and TRBJ1-5, with a weak D call TRBD1 (5 bases). CDR3 size: 14 residues. Trimming removed 6 bases from V and 5 bases from J, with 15 bases in between. Germline CDR1 SGHTS, CDR2 YDEGEE. For the CDR3, the DNA is TGTGCCAGCACCGACAAGGGAGGGGATCAGCCCCAGCATTTT. Translating gives CASTDKGGDQPQHF. Filled out from reference TRBV5-8 and TRBJ1-5, the complete variable domain reads EAGVTQSPTHLIKTRGQQATLRCSPISGHTSVYWYQQALGLGLQFLLWYDEGEERNRGNFPPRFSGRQFPNYSSELNVNALELEDSALYLCASTDKGGDQPQHFGDGTRLSIL.